This note documents a single T cell receptor beta chain sequence. V shed 6 bases, J shed 3 bases, and the junction held 6 bases outside the gene matches. This CDR3 comprises 15 residues. Germline values: CDR1 MNHNY, CDR2 SVGAGI (reference sequence). The sample is drawn from a study of cytomegalovirus exposure and HLA in healthy donors. In the PCR, 60 Vbeta and 13 Jbeta primers were used. Clones were read by immunoSEQ multiplex PCR, and TCRdb kept only the in-frame ones, dropping some. The profile shows 200,000 to 250,000 clones, around 85% of them singletons. Specimen: PBMCs. The chain employs TRBV6-6 and TRBJ2-1; TRBD1 matches at 9 bases. This TCR derives from a man between 45 and 60 years old in good health and CMV-seronegative. The CDR3 sequence is CASSPDRGNYNEQFF. The CDR3 coding sequence is TGTGCCAGCAGCCCGGACAGGGGAAACTACAATGAGCAGTTCTTC.